The 27 T cell receptor beta chains below come from one sample, sequenced in a study of shared clonotypes between healthy human individuals. Clones were sequenced by immunoSEQ multiplex PCR, and TCRdb holds only the in-frame ones, with some missing. The sample has 2.5 million or so clones; about 92% are singletons. The sequenced material came from naive CD4+ T cells sorted from blood. The subset denotes: CD45RA+ positively selected. These receptors all come from a man aged 18-30 years in good health.

J is TRBJ2-7 and V is TRBV2; the match to TRBD2 covers 11 bases. The CDR3 totals 16 residues. Germline CDR1 reads SNHLY; CDR2 reads FYNNEI. J lost 3 bases, V lost 3 bases, and 7 bases had no gene match. DNA of the CDR3: TGTGCCAGCAGTGATTCCGGGACTAGCGGAGGCTACGAGCAGTACTTC. Encoded protein: CASSDSGTSGGYEQYF.

The chain carries TRBV6-6 and TRBJ2-5; D is uncertain. The V gene's germline CDR1 is MNHNY and CDR2 SVGAGI (reference sequence). V lost 9 bases and J 5 bases, leaving 10 bases between the germline ends. The CDR3 totals 11 residues. The CDR3 coding sequence is TGTGCCAGTAAATCCGGGGAGACCCAGTACTTC. Translating it yields CASKSGETQYF.

This chain uses TRBV11-1 with TRBJ1-6; D is ambiguous. The ends were cut back, 3 bases at V and 2 bases at J, with 2 bases in the middle. Germline V gene lookup returns CDR1 SGHAT and CDR2 FQDESV (reference sequence). The CDR3 sequence is 13 residues long. CDR3 in DNA: TGTGCCAGCAGCTTGGCCTATAATTCACCCCTCCACTTT. This translates into CASSLAYNSPLHF. Full variable domain (rest looked up from reference TRBV11-1 and TRBJ1-6): EAEVAQSPRYKITEKSQAVAFWCDPISGHATLYWYRQILGQGPELLVQFQDESVVDDSQLPKDRFSAERLKGVDSTLKIQPAELGDSAMYLCASSLAYNSPLHFGNGTRLTVT.

This chain links TRBV19 with TRBJ2-7, with 10 bases identical to TRBD1. This CDR3 region has 15 residues. Germline CDR1 LNHDA, CDR2 SQIVND (reference sequence). V was clipped by 4 bases and J by 4 bases; unmatched bases: 7. The CDR3 nucleotides read TGTGCCAGTAGTAACCTAGGGACAGGGGTTTACGAGCAGTACTTC. The encoded protein is CASSNLGTGVYEQYF.

Note on this clone: Different DNA sequences within this sample yield the same CDR3. The chain recombines TRBV11-2 with TRBJ1-1; D gene uncertain. V was cut by 1 base and J by 0 bases, with 9 bases left in between. The CDR3 consists of 15 residues. Germline CDR1 reads SGHAT; CDR2 reads FQNNGV. CDR3 bases: TGTGCCAGCAGCTTAGGCCAGCTGATGAACACTGAAGCTTTCTTT. Residues: CASSLGQLMNTEAFF. Combining the CDR3 with reference TRBV11-2 and TRBJ1-1 gives the whole variable domain EAGVAQSPRYKIIEKRQSVAFWCNPISGHATLYWYQQILGQGPKLLIQFQNNGVVDDSQLPKDRFSAERLKGVDSTLKIQPAKLEDSAVYLCASSLGQLMNTEAFFGQGTRLTVV.

Of note for this clone: The same CDR3 can be traced to other DNA sequences in this sample. The chain employs TRBV9 and TRBJ2-5, with TRBD2 as a possible D gene (5 bases). This CDR3 spans 14 amino acids. Germline lookup yields CDR1 SGDLS and CDR2 YYNGEE. Trimming took off 0 bases at V and 2 bases at J, with 8 bases between the two ends. The CDR3 DNA is TGTGCCAGCAGCGTAGGGGTAGCGCAAGAGACCCAGTACTTC. Translation: CASSVGVAQETQYF.

This rearrangement joins TRBV7-9 to TRBJ1-4; D remains ambiguous. This CDR3 is built from 13 residues. Trimming left V 2 bases short and J 8 bases short, with 9 bases between. CDR1 is SEHNR and CDR2 is FQNEAQ in the germline V gene (reference sequence). CDR3 loop: CASSLLVGEKLFF. In nucleotides, the CDR3 is TGTGCCAGCAGCTTATTGGTCGGGGAAAAACTGTTTTTT.

The chain joins TRBV27 to TRBJ1-1; D possibly corresponds to TRBD1 (5 bases). Germline loops: CDR1 MNHEY, CDR2 SMNVEV (reference sequence). V lost 4 bases and J lost 7, with 13 bases in between. The CDR3 has 13 residues. Here the CDR3 DNA reads TGTGCCAGCAGTTCACGACGGGGGAATGAAGCTTTCTTT. It is translated as CASSSRRGNEAFF.

This chain joins TRBV10-3 and TRBJ2-1; 11 bases are shared with TRBD2. Germline V CDR1 and CDR2: ENHRY, SYGVKD. The CDR3 runs 15 residues. V dropped 4 bases and J dropped 8; count of bases not matched to a gene: 7. The DNA of the CDR3 is TGTGCCATCAGTGCCACTAGCGGGAGTGGCGATGAGCAGTTCTTC. It specifies CAISATSGSGDEQFF.

This chain connects TRBV11-2 to TRBJ2-7, with no clear D. V was pared by 5 bases and J by 2 bases, with 7 bases between. The germline gives CDR1 SGHAT, CDR2 FQNNGV. This CDR3 has 12 amino acids. CDR3 amino acids: CASSRVPYEQYF. The CDR3 DNA sequence: TGTGCCAGCAGCCGGGTACCCTACGAGCAGTACTTC.

This sequence joins TRBV6-1 and TRBJ2-4, with 8 bases identical to TRBD1. The CDR3 length is 15 residues. V shed 4 bases, J shed 4 bases, and the junction held 6 bases outside the gene matches. Germline V gene data show CDR1 as MNHNS and CDR2 as SASEGT. In nucleotides, the CDR3 is TGTGCCAGCAGTGCCAGGGGGCAGGGGAAAAACATTCAGTACTTC. As protein: CASSARGQGKNIQYF.

The chain employs TRBV7-9 and TRBJ2-4; the D gene could be TRBD1 or TRBD2 (5 bases each). CDR1 is SEHNR, CDR2 FQNEAQ, per germline (reference sequence). V dropped 5 bases and J dropped 1 base, with 12 bases sitting between them. This CDR3 is built from 15 residues. As DNA, the CDR3 is TGTGCCAGCAGCCCCCTCGGGGCCGCCAAAAACATTCAGTACTTC. Its protein product is CASSPLGAAKNIQYF.

The V gene is TRBV9, the J gene TRBJ2-1; D might be TRBD1 or TRBD2, each matching 5 bases. CDR1 and CDR2 from the germline V gene are SGDLS and YYNGEE. There are 15 residues in the CDR3. Trimming left V 0 bases short and J 7 bases short, with 14 bases between. The CDR3 reads CASSVGGYEGNEQFF. The CDR3 nucleotides read TGTGCCAGCAGCGTAGGGGGGTACGAAGGTAATGAGCAGTTCTTC.

The V and J genes are TRBV7-2 and TRBJ2-5, with a possible D match to TRBD1 (6 bases). This CDR3 has 16 residues. V gave up 1 base and J gave up 1 base, with 13 bases separating them. Germline-derived CDR1 and CDR2 are SGHTA and FQGNSA. DNA of the CDR3: TGTGCCAGCAGCTTAGGAGGGACACCCGTCCAAGAGACCCAGTACTTC. Amino acid sequence: CASSLGGTPVQETQYF.

This chain links TRBV28 with TRBJ1-2, with D uncertain. CDR1 is MDHEN, CDR2 SYDVKM, per germline. This CDR3 has 12 amino acids. V was clipped by 1 base and J by 6 bases, with 6 bases between them. DNA for the CDR3: TGTGCCAGCAGTTTATCCCTCGATGGCTACACCTTC. Protein product: CASSLSLDGYTF.

This chain uses TRBV11-2 with TRBJ2-5; D perhaps matches TRBD1 (5 bases). The V end lost 1 base, the J end lost 5 bases, and 14 bases lay between the germline ends. Germline-derived CDR1 and CDR2 are SGHAT and FQNNGV. The CDR3 totals 15 residues. CDR3 protein: CASSLGTSPSETQYF. The CDR3 DNA follows: TGTGCCAGCAGCTTAGGGACATCCCCTTCTGAGACCCAGTACTTC.

The DNA for the CDR3 is TGTGCCAGCAGTAGCCACTGGGACTTCTACGAGCAGTACTTC. It yields the protein CASSSHWDFYEQYF. The rearrangement links TRBV6-1 to TRBJ2-7; TRBD2 might be the D (6 bases). This CDR3 comprises 14 residues. V was pared by 5 bases and J by 3 bases, with 14 bases between. Germline assignment: CDR1 MNHNS and CDR2 SASEGT.

The gene calls are TRBV6-5 and TRBJ1-6; 10 positions match TRBD1. The CDR3 is 15 residues long. Per the germline V gene, CDR1 is MNHEY and CDR2 is SVGAGI. The V gene end was trimmed by 5 bases and the J gene end by 5 bases; junction bases not matched to a gene: 3. DNA of the CDR3: TGTGCCAGCAGTCCGACAGGGGGCAATAATTCACCCCTCCACTTT. This sequence encodes CASSPTGGNNSPLHF.

The chain recombines TRBV9 with TRBJ2-1, with 8 bases fitting TRBD2. Germline trimming cut 2 bases from V and 0 bases from J; bases unmatched to any gene: 4. Germline-derived CDR1 and CDR2 are SGDLS and YYNGEE. The CDR3 is 16 amino acids. The CDR3 DNA is TGTGCCAGCAGCGTGGGCGGGAGGAGCTCCTACAATGAGCAGTTCTTC. Its protein product is CASSVGGRSSYNEQFF.

This clone was observed a single time. The chain joins TRBV28 to TRBJ1-5; a weak D match, TRBD1 (5 bases). V was shortened by 3 bases and J by 0 bases, with 12 bases between the two germline ends. The CDR3 covers 16 residues. Germline CDR1 reads MDHEN; CDR2 reads SYDVKM. Here the CDR3 DNA reads TGTGCCAGCAGTTTTCGGACATATTATAGCAATCAGCCCCAGCATTTT. Translated, it gives CASSFRTYYSNQPQHF.

This rearrangement joins TRBV7-2 to TRBJ2-3; TRBD2 aligns across 7 bases. This CDR3 is 15 amino acids long. Per the germline V gene, CDR1 is SGHTA and CDR2 is FQGNSA. Trimming took 4 bases from V and 5 from J; bases not matched to a gene: 9. Here the CDR3 reads CASSSNRVAGDTQYF. CDR3 nucleotides: TGTGCCAGCAGCTCCAATAGAGTAGCGGGAGATACGCAGTATTTT.

CDR3 region: CASSKRFPGAFGELNTEAFF. Written as DNA, the CDR3 is TGCGCCAGCAGCAAACGATTTCCAGGGGCCTTTGGGGAATTGAACACTGAAGCTTTCTTT. The chain recombines TRBV5-1 with TRBJ1-1; D is possibly TRBD1 (6 bases). Germline V CDR1 and CDR2: SGHRS, YFSETQ. CDR3 length equals 20 residues. Trimming removed 4 bases at V and 0 bases at J, with 28 bases between.

V usage is TRBV5-8 and J usage is TRBJ2-7, with 9 bases fitting TRBD1. CDR1 is SGHTS, CDR2 YDEGEE, per germline. The CDR3 contains 15 residues. J was trimmed by 4 bases and V by 4 bases; bases with no gene match: 9. The CDR3 sequence is CASSRNRGPNYEQYF. The CDR3 DNA sequence: TGTGCCAGCAGCAGGAACAGGGGGCCCAATTACGAGCAGTACTTC.

The V call is TRBV2, the J call TRBJ2-5; the match to TRBD2 covers 7 bases. Gene TRBJ2-7 matches the end of the DNA better, so the J call may be wrong. The CDR3 runs 13 residues. Germline V lookup: CDR1 SNHLY, CDR2 FYNNEI. DNA of the CDR3: TGTGCCAGCGATACTAGCGCAGCCTACGAGCAGTACTTC. Translation gives CASDTSAAYEQYF.

This clone was observed a handful of times. V usage is TRBV27 and J usage is TRBJ1-1; D unclear. Deletions cut 0 bases from V and 2 bases from J, with 10 bases between. The CDR3 consists of 15 residues. CDR1 and CDR2 from the germline V gene are MNHEY and SMNVEV (reference sequence). The CDR3 DNA reads as TGTGCCAGCAGTTTATCCCCACAAGTAAACACTGAAGCTTTCTTT. Its translation is CASSLSPQVNTEAFF.

The J gene is TRBJ2-3, the V gene TRBV14, with 7 bases aligning to TRBD2. V lost 0 bases, J lost 2 bases, and 8 bases stayed unmatched. The germline V gene has CDR1 SGHDN and CDR2 FVKESK. CDR3 size: 17 residues. The CDR3 sequence: CASSQDAGLRYTDTQYF. As DNA, the CDR3 is TGTGCCAGCAGCCAAGATGCGGGACTACGTTACACAGATACGCAGTATTTT.

The chain recombines TRBV4-1 with TRBJ2-5; 7 bases align to TRBD1. The DNA end lines up better with TRBJ2-7; the J call may be wrong. This CDR3 is 14 amino acids long. The V gene's germline CDR1 is MGHRA and CDR2 YSYEKL. DNA of the CDR3: TGCGCCAGCAGCCAAGCCGGGACAGTATACGAGCAGTACTTC. It translates to CASSQAGTVYEQYF.